The T cell receptor beta chain under discussion was sequenced for a study of brain T cells in children with intractable seizures. Surgery cases with the highest brain T cell transcript signatures were chosen for sequencing. At least one anti-epileptic drug was given before surgery. This CDR3 has 11 residues. Germline values: CDR1 MDHEN, CDR2 SYDVKM. The ends were cut back, 9 bases at V and 3 bases at J, with 7 bases in the middle. Libraries were prepared by immunoSEQ multiplex PCR; TCRdb keeps only in-frame clonotypes and omits some of them. The table has around 80,000 clones, under 95% seen once. The chain has TRBV28 and TRBJ2-3; D not resolved. This receptor was identified in a girl aged 2 to 10 with Rasmussen encephalitis and intractable seizures. This specimen was peripheral blood, taken at surgery. CDR3 region: CASTQTDTQYF. CDR3 sequence (DNA): TGTGCCAGTACACAGACAGATACGCAGTATTTT.